This T cell receptor (beta chain) was identified during a study of CXCR3-negative and CXCR3-positive naive CD8 T cells. Preparation of TRB cDNA libraries relied on 5' RACE carrying UMI labels. TCRdb reprocessed the 5' RACE reads, with one entry per CDR3 protein and no DNA. Listed are some 150,000 distinct CDR3 sequences; around 0.28% falls within the top ten. Germline V CDR1 and CDR2: DFQATT, SNEGSKA (reference sequence). The CDR3 is 13 amino acids. Remarks on this clonotype: The target antigen is unknown.

Overall study findings and caveats: CD5 surface expression was similar among naive subsets, and TCR strength was estimated by inference from TRB CDR3 properties. Comparably high diversity marked both naive subsets, whereas memory CD8+ cells had much lower diversity. Naive CXCR3-positive cells had TRB CDR3s more hydrophobic than those of CXCR3-negative naive cells.

Triplicates of 300,000 or so cells were sorted from each CD8+ T cell subset. CD45RO-CCR7+CD27+CD95- expression identified naive CD8+ T cells. This chain joins TRBV20-1 and TRBJ2-7. The receptor comes from a human donor in good health. Some clones in this sample may be carry-over from other donors' samples. Material: naive CXCR3+ CD8+ T cells from blood. Indicated subset: CD45RO-CCR7+CD27+CD95- naive CD8+ T cells expressing CXCR3 (TNR3+). CDR3 region: CSARNRGTYEQYF.